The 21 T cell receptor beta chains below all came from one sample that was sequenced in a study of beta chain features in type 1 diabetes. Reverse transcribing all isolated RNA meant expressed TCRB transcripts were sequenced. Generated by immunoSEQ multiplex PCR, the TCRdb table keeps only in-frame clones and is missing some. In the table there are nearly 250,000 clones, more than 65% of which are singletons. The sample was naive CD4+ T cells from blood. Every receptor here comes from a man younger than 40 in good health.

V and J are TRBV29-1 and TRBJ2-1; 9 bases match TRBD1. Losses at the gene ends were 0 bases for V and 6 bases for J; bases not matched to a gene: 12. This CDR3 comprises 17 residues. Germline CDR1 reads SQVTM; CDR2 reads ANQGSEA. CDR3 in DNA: TGCAGCGTTGAAGATTTTTGGACAGGGGCAAAGGGCAATGAGCAGTTCTTC. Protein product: CSVEDFWTGAKGNEQFF.

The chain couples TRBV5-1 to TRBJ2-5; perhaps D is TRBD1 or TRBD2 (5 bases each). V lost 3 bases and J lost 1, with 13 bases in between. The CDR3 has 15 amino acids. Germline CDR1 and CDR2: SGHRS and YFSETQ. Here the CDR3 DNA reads TGCGCCAGCAGCTCCCCCAGTGGGACCCAAGAGACCCAGTACTTC. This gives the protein CASSSPSGTQETQYF. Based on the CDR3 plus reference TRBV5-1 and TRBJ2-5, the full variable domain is KAGVTQTPRYLIKTRGQQVTLSCSPISGHRSVSWYQQTPGQGLQFLFEYFSETQRNKGNFPGRFSGRQFSNSRSEMNVSTLELGDSALYLCASSSPSGTQETQYFGPGTRLLVL.

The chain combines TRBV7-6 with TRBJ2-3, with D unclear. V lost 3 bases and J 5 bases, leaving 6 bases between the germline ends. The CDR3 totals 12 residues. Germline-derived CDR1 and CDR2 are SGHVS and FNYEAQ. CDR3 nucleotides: TGTGCCAGCAGCTTTTGGGGAGATACGCAGTATTTT. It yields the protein CASSFWGDTQYF.

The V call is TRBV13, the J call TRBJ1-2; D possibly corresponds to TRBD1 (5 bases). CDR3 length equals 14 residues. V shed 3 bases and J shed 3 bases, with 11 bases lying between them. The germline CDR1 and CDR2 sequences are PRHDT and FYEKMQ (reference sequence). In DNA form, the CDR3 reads TGTGCCAGCAGCTTCCAGGGAGTCGACTATGGCTACACCTTC. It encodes CASSFQGVDYGYTF.

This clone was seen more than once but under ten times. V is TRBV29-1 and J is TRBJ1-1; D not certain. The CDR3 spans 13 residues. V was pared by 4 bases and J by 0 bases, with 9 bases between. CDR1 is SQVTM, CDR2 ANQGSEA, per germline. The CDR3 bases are TGCAGCGTTGGCCCCCTCGTGAACACTGAAGCTTTCTTT. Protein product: CSVGPLVNTEAFF. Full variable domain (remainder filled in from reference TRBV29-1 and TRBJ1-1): SAVISQKPSRDICQRGTSLTIQCQVDSQVTMMFWYRQQPGQSLTLIATANQGSEATYESGFVIDKFPISRPNLTFSTLTVSNMSPEDSSIYLCSVGPLVNTEAFFGQGTRLTVV.

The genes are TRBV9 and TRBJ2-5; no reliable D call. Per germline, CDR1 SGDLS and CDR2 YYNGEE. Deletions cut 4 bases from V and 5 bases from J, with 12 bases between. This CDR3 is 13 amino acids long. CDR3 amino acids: CASSPRPAETQYF. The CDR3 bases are TGTGCCAGCAGCCCTCGTCCTGCGGAGACCCAGTACTTC.

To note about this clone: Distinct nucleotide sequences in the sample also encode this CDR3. Here the CDR3 reads CSAPANTEAFF. CDR3 nucleotide sequence: TGCAGTGCCCCGGCGAACACTGAAGCTTTCTTT. The chain uses TRBV20-1 and TRBJ1-1, with D uncertain. Germline CDR1 and CDR2: DFQATT and SNEGSKA (reference sequence). V lost 6 bases and J 1 base, leaving 6 bases between the germline ends. The CDR3 sequence is 11 residues long.

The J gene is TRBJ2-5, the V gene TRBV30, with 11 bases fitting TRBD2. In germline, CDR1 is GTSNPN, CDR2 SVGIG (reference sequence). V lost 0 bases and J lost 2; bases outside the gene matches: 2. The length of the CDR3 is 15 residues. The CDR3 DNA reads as TGTGCCTGGAGTGTACTAGCGGGGGATCAAGAGACCCAGTACTTC. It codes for CAWSVLAGDQETQYF.

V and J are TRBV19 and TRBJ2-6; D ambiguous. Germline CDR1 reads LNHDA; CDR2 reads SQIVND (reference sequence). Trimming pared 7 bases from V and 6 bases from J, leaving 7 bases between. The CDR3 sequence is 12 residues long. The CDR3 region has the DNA TGTGCCAGTATGGCTGTGGCCAACGTCCTGACTTTC. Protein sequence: CASMAVANVLTF.

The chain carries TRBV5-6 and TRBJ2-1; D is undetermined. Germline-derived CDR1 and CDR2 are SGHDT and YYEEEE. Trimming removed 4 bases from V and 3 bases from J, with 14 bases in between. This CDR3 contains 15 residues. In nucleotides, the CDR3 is TGTGCCAGCAGCACAACATCCTTACGCTACAATGAGCAGTTCTTC. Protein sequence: CASSTTSLRYNEQFF.

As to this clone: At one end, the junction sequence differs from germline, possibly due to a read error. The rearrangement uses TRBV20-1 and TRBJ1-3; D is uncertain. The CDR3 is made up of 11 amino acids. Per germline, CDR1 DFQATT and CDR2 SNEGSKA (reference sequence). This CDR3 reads CSARDRNTIYF. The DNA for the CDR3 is TGCAGTGCCAGAGACCGAAACACCATATATTTT.

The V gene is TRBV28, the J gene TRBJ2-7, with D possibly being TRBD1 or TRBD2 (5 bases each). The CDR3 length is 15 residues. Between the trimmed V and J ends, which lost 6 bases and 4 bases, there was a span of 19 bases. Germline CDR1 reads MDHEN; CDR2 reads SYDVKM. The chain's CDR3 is CASSQTGAGPYEQYF. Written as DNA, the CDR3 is TGTGCCAGCAGCCAAACCGGGGCAGGGCCGTACGAGCAGTACTTC.

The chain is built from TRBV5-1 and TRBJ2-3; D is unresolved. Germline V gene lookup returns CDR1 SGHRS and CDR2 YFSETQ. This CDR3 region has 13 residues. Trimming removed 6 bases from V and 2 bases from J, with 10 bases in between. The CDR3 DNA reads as TGCGCCAGCAAAAGATTAGCCACAGATACGCAGTATTTT. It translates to CASKRLATDTQYF.

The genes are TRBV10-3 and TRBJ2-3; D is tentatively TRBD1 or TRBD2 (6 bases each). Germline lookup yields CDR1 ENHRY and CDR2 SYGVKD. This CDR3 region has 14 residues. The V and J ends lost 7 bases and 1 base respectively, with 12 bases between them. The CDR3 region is CAIKGGGGTDTQYF. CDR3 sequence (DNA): TGTGCCATCAAAGGGGGAGGTGGCACAGATACGCAGTATTTT.

The CDR3 nucleotides read TGTGCCAGCAGCCTACCAGGGTCGCCTGTGTTACAGTTCTTC. Translating it yields CASSLPGSPVLQFF. V is TRBV7-2 and J is TRBJ2-1; perhaps TRBD1 as D (5 bases). The CDR3 covers 14 residues. The V end was cut by 5 bases, the J end by 13 bases, with 21 bases between. The germline V gene has CDR1 SGHTA and CDR2 FQGNSA.

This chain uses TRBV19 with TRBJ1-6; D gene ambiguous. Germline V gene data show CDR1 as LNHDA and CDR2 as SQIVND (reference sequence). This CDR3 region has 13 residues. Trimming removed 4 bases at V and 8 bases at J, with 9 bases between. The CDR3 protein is CASSTLVDSPLHF. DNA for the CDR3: TGTGCCAGTAGTACCTTAGTGGATTCACCCCTCCACTTT. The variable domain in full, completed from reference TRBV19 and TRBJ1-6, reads DGGITQSPKYLFRKEGQNVTLSCEQNLNHDAMYWYRQDPGQGLRLIYYSQIVNDFQKGDIAEGYSVSREKKESFPLTVTSAQKNPTAFYLCASSTLVDSPLHFGNGTRLTVT.

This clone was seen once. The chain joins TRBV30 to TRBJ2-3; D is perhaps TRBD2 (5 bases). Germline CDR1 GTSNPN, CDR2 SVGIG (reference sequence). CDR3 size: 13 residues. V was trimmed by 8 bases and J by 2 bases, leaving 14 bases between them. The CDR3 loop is CAGGWIPTDTQYF. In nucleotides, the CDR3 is TGTGCCGGAGGTTGGATACCCACAGATACGCAGTATTTT.

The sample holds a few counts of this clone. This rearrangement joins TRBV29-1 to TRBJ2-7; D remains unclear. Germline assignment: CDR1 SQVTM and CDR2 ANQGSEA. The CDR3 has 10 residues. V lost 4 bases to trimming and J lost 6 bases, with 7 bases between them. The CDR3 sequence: CSVVGSEQYF. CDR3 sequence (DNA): TGCAGCGTTGTAGGATCCGAGCAGTACTTC.

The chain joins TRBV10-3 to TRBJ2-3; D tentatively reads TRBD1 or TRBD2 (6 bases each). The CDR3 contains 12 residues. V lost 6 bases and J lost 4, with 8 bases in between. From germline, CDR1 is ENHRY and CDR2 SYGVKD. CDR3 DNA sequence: TGTGCCATCAGGGGGGGCCCAGATACGCAGTATTTT. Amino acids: CAIRGGPDTQYF.

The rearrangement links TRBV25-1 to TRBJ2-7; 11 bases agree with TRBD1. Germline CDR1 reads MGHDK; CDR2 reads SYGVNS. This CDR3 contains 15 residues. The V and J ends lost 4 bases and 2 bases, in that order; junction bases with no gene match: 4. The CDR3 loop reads CASSGGTGGPYEQYF. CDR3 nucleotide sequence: TGTGCCAGCAGTGGAGGGACAGGGGGGCCCTACGAGCAGTACTTC.

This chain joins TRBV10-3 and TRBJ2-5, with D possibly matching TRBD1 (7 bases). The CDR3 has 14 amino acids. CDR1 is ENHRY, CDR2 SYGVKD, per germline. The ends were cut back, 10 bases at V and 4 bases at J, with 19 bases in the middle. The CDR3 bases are TGTGCCACCATGGAGGGGCAGGGGGGAGAGACCCAGTACTTC. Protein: CATMEGQGGETQYF.